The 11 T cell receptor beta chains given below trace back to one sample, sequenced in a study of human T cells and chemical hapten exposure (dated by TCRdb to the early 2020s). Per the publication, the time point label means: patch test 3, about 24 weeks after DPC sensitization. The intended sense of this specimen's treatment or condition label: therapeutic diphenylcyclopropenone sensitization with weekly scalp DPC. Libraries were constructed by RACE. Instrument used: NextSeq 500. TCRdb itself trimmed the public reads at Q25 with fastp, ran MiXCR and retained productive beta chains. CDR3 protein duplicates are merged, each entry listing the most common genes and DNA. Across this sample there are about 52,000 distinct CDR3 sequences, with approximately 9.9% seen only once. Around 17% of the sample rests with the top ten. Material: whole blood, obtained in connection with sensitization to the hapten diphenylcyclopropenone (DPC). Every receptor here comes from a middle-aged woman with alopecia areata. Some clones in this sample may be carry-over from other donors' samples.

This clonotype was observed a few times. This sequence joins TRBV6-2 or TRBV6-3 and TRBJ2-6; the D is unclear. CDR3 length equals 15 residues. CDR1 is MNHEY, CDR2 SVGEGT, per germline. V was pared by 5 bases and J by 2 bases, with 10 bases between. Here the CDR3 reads CASSQGGAGANVLTF. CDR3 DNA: TGTGCCAGCAGTCAAGGCGGCGCTGGGGCCAACGTCCTGACTTTC.

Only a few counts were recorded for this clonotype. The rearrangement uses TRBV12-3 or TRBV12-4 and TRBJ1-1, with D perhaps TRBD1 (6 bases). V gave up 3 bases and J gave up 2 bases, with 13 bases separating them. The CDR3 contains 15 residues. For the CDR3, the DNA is TGTGCCAGCAGTTTCCAGAGGGGGGCTAACACTGAAGCTTTCTTT. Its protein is CASSFQRGANTEAFF.

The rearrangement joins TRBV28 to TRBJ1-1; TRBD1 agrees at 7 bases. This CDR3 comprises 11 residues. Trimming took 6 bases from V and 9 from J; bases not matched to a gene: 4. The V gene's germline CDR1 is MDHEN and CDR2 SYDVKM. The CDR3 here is CASRTGTQAFF. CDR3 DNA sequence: TGTGCCAGCAGGACAGGGACCCAAGCTTTCTTT.

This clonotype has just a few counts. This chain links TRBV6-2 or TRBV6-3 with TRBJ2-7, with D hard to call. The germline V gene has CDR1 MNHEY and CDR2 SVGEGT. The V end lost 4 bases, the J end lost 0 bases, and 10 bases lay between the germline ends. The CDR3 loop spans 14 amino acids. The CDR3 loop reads CASSSPHLSYEQYF. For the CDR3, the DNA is TGTGCCAGCAGTTCCCCCCACCTCTCCTACGAGCAGTACTTC.

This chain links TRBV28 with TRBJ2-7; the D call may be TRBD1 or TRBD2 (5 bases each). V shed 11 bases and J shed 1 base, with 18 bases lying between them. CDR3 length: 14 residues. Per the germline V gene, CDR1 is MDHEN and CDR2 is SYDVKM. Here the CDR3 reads CAVGVGAASYEQYF. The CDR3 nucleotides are TGTGCCGTCGGGGTAGGGGCCGCGTCCTACGAGCAGTACTTC.

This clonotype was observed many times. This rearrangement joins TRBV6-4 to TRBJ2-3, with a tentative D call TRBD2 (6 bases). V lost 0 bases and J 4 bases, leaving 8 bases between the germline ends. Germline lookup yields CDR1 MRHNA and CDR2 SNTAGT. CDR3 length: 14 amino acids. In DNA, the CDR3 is TGTGCCAGCAGTGACTCCTGGGGGGCAGATACGCAGTATTTT. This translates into CASSDSWGADTQYF.

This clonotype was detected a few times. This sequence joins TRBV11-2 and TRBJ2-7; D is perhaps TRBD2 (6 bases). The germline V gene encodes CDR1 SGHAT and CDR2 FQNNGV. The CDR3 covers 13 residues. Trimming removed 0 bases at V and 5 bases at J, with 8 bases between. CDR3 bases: TGTGCCAGCAGCTTAGAGCGGGGTAACGAGCAGTACTTC. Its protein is CASSLERGNEQYF.

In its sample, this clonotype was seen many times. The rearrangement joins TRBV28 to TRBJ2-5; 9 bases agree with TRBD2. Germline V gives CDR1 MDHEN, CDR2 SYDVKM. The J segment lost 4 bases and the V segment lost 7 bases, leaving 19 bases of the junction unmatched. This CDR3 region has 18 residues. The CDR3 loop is CASTPFPHTSGGTETQYF. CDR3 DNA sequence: TGTGCCAGCACCCCCTTCCCCCACACAAGCGGGGGGACAGAGACCCAGTACTTC.

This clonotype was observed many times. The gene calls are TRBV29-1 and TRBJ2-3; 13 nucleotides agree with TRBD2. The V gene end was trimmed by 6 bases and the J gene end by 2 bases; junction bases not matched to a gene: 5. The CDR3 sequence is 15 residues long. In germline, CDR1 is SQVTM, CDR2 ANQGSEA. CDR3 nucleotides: TGCAGCGTAGACGGACTAGCGGGGGCCACAGATACGCAGTATTTT. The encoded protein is CSVDGLAGATDTQYF.

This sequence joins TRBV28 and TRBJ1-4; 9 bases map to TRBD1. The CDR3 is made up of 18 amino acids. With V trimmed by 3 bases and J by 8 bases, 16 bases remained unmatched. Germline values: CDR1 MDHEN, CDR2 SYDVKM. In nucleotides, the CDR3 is TGTGCCAGCAGTTTCCTCGGGACAGGGACGTTTGGAGGCGAAAAACTGTTTTTT. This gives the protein CASSFLGTGTFGGEKLFF.

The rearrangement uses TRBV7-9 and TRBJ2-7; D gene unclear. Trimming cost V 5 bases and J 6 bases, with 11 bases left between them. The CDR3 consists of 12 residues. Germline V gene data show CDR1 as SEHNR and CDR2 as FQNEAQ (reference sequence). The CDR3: CASSQADGEQYF. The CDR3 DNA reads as TGTGCCAGCAGCCAGGCGGACGGCGAGCAGTACTTC. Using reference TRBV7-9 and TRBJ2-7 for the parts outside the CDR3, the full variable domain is DTGVSQNPRHKITKRGQNVTFRCDPISEHNRLYWYRQTLGQGPEFLTYFQNEAQLEKSRLLSDRFSAERPKGSFSTLEIQRTEQGDSAMYLCASSQADGEQYFGPGTRLTVT.